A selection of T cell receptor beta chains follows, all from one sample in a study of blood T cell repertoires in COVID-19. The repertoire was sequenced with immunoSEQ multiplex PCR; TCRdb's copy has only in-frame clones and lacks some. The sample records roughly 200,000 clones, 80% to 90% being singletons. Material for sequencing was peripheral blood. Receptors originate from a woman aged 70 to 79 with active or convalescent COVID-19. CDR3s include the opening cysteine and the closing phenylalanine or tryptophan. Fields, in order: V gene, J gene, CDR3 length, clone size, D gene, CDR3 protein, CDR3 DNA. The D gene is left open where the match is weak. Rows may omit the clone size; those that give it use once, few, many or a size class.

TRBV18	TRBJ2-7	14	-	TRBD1	CASSTRGQGDEQYF	TGTGCCAGCTCAACGCGGGGACAGGGGGACGAGCAGTACTTC
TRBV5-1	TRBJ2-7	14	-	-	CASSWGRSPYEQYF	TGCGCCAGCAGCTGGGGGCGGAGTCCCTACGAGCAGTACTTC
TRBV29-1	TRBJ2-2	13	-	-	CSVCEAGTGELFF	TGCAGCGTCTGCGAGGCGGGCACCGGGGAGCTGTTTTTT
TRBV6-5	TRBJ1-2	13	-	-	CASTGRLNYGYTF	TGTGCCAGCACGGGGAGGTTGAACTATGGCTACACCTTC
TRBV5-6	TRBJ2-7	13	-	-	CASSPGVSDEQYF	TGTGCCAGCAGTCCAGGGGTAAGCGACGAGCAGTACTTC
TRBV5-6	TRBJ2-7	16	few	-	CASRSESSASSYEQYF	TGTGCCAGCAGATCGGAATCTAGCGCGAGCTCCTACGAGCAGTACTTC
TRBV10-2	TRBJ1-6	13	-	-	CASKLQGTSPLHF	TGCGCCAGCAAACTACAGGGAACCTCACCCCTCCACTTT
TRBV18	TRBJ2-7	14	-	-	CASSPPFSSYEQYF	TGTGCCAGCTCACCACCGTTTAGCTCCTACGAGCAGTACTTC
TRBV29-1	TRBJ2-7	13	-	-	CSVDQAGVNEQYF	TGCAGCGTTGATCAGGCAGGGGTCAACGAGCAGTACTTC
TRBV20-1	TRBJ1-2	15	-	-	CSASKAALSRDGYTF	TGCAGTGCTAGTAAGGCAGCACTGTCTCGGGATGGCTACACCTTC
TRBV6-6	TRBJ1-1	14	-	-	CASSKPQSNTEAFF	TGTGCCAGCAGTAAGCCTCAATCGAACACTGAAGCTTTCTTT
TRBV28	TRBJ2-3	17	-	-	CASSFRLASLGADTQYF	TGTGCCAGCAGTTTTCGGCTAGCGAGTTTAGGGGCAGATACGCAGTATTTT
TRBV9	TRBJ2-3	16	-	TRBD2	CASSVDLAGATDTQYF	TGTGCCAGCAGCGTAGATTTGGCGGGAGCCACAGATACGCAGTATTTT
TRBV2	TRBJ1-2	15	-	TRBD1	CASSGGTAPNYGYTF	TGTGCCAGCAGTGGCGGGACAGCTCCAAACTATGGCTACACCTTC
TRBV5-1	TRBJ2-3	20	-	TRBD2	CASSYGQGLAGGSGTDTQYF	TGCGCCAGCAGCTACGGACAAGGACTAGCGGGAGGCTCGGGCACAGATACGCAGTATTTT
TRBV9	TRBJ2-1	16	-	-	CASSVDPGKRYNEQFF	TGTGCCAGCAGCGTAGACCCAGGGAAGCGTTACAATGAGCAGTTCTTC
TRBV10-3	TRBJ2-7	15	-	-	CAIRKRWDNPYEQYF	TGTGCCATCAGGAAGAGATGGGACAATCCTTACGAGCAGTACTTC
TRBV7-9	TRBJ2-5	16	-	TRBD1	CASSFSDRVRQETQYF	TGTGCCAGCAGCTTTTCTGACAGGGTCCGCCAAGAGACCCAGTACTTC
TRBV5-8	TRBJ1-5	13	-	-	CASHNRASQPQHF	TGTGCCAGCCATAACAGGGCCTCTCAGCCCCAGCATTTT
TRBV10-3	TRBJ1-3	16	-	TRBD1	CAISPGTGASGNTIYF	TGTGCCATCAGTCCCGGGACAGGGGCGTCGGGAAACACCATATATTTT
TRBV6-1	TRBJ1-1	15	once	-	CASSDGGTLNTEAFF	TGTGCCAGCAGTGATGGGGGGACGTTGAACACTGAAGCTTTCTTT
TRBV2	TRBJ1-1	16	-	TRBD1	CASNTNSQGGGTEAFF	TGTGCCAGCAATACCAACTCGCAGGGGGGCGGCACTGAAGCTTTCTTT
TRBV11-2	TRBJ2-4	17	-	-	CASSLRSVGVRGNIQYF	TGTGCCAGCAGCTTACGATCGGTCGGGGTGCGAGGAAACATTCAGTACTTC
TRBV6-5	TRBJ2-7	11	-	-	CASRSLYEQYF	TGTGCCAGCAGATCCCTCTACGAGCAGTACTTC
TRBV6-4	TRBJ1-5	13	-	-	CASTKGSNQPQHF	TGTGCCAGCACCAAGGGGAGCAATCAGCCCCAGCATTTT
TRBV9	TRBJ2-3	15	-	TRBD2	CASSARLAGTDTQYF	TGTGCCAGCAGTGCAAGACTAGCGGGCACAGATACGCAGTATTTT
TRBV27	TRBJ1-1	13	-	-	CASKPSRVTEAFF	TGTGCCAGCAAACCATCCAGGGTCACTGAAGCTTTCTTT
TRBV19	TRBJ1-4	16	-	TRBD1	CASRTTGTGFNEKLFF	TGTGCCAGTAGAACAACCGGGACAGGGTTTAATGAAAAACTGTTTTTT